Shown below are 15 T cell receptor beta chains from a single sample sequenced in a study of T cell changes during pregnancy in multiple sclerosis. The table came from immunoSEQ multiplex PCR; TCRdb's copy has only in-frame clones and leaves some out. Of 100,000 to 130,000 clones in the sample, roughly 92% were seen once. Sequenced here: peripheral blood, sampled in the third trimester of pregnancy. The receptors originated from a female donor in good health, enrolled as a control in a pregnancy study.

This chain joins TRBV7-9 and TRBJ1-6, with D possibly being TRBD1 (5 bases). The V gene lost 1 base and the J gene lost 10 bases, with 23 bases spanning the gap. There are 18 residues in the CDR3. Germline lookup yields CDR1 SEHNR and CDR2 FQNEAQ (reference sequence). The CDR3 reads CASSLVSSDPGEESPLHF. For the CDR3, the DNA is TGTGCCAGCAGCTTAGTCTCAAGCGACCCGGGGGAGGAATCACCCCTCCACTTT.

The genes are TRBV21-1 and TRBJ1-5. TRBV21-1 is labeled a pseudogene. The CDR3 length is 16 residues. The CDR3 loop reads CASSKESGNSNQPQHF. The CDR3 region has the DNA TGTGCCAGCAGCAAAGAATCCGGGAATAGCAATCAGCCCCAGCATTTT.

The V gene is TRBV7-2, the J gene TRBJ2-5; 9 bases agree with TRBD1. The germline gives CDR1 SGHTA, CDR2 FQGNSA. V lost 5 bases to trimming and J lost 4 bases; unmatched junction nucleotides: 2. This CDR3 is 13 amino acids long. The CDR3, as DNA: TGTGCCAGCAGCCAGGGACAGGGAGAGACCCAGTACTTC. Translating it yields CASSQGQGETQYF.

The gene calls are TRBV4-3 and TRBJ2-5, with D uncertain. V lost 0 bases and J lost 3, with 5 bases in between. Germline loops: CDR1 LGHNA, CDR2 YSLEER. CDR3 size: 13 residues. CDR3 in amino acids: CASSQEPEETQYF. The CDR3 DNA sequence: TGCGCCAGCAGCCAAGAGCCAGAAGAGACCCAGTACTTC.

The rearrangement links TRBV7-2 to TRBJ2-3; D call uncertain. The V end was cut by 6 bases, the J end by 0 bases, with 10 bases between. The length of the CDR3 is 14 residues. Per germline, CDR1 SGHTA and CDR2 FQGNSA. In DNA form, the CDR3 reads TGTGCCAGCAGTACGGTGGTCAGCACAGATACGCAGTATTTT. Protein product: CASSTVVSTDTQYF.

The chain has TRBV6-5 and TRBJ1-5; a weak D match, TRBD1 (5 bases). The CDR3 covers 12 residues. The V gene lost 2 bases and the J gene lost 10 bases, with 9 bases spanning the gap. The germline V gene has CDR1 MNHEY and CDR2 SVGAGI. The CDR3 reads CASSYLGGPQHF. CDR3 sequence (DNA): TGTGCCAGCAGTTACCTGGGGGGTCCCCAGCATTTT.

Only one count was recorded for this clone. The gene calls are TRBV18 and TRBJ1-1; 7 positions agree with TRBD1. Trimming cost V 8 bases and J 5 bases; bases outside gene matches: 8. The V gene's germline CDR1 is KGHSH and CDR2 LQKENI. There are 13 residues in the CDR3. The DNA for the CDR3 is TGTGCCAGCCCCAGGACAGGAGGTACTGAAGCTTTCTTT. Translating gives CASPRTGGTEAFF.

Here the CDR3 reads CASSESPQGALNTEAFF. In nucleotides, the CDR3 is TGTGCCAGCTCAGAAAGTCCACAGGGGGCCCTGAACACTGAAGCTTTCTTT. The V and J genes are TRBV18 and TRBJ1-1; 9 nucleotides align to TRBD1. The CDR3 runs 17 residues. Trimming removed 5 bases from V and 0 bases from J; junction bases left unmatched: 10. Per germline, CDR1 KGHSH and CDR2 LQKENI.

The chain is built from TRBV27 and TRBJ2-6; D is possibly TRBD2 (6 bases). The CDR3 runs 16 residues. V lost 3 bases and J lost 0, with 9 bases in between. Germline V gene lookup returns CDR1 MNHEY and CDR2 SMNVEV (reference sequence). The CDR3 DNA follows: TGTGCCAGCAGTTTCTCCGGGAGCTCTGGGGCCAACGTCCTGACTTTC. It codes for CASSFSGSSGANVLTF.

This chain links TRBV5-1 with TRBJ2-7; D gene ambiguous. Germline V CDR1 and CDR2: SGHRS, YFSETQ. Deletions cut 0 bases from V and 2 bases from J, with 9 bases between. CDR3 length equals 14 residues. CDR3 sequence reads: CASSLDDTPYEQYF. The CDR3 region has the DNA TGCGCCAGCAGCTTGGATGACACCCCCTACGAGCAGTACTTC.

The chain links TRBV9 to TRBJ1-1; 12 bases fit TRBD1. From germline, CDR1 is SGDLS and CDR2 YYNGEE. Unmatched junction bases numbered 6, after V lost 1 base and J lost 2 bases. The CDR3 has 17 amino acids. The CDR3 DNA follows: TGTGCCAGCAGCGTAACCGGGACAGGGGGCAGAAACACTGAAGCTTTCTTT. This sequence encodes CASSVTGTGGRNTEAFF.

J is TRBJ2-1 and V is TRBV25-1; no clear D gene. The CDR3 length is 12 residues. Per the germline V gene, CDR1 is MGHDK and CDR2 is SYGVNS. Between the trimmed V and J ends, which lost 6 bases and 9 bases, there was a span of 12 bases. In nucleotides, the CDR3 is TGTGCCAGCAGCCCGAACTTGTCTGAGCAGTTCTTC. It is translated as CASSPNLSEQFF.

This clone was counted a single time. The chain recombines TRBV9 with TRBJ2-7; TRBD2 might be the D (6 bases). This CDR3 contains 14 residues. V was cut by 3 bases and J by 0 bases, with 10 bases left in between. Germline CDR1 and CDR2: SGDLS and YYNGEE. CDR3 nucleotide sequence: TGTGCCAGCAGCGGGGGACTGAGCTCCTACGAGCAGTACTTC. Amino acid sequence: CASSGGLSSYEQYF.

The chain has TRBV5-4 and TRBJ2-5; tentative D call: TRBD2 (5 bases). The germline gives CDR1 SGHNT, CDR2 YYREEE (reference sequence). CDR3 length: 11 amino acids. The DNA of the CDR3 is TGTGCGTGGCAGAGGGAAGAGACCCAGTACTTC. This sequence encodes CAWQREETQYF.

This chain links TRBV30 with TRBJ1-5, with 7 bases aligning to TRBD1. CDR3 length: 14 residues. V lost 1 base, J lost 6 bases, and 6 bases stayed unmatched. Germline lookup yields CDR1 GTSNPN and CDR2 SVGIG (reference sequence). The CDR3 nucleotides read TGTGCCTGGAGTGCAGGGGGATTCAGTCAGCCCCAGCATTTT. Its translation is CAWSAGGFSQPQHF.